This T cell receptor (beta chain) emerged from a study of cytomegalovirus exposure and HLA in healthy donors. Study outcomes and limitations: The authors considered a cluster of highly shared sequence variants likely to be a sequencing artifact.

As for this clone: Its target is unknown.

13 Jbeta primers and 60 Vbeta primers were used for the PCR. Sequencing used immunoSEQ multiplex PCR; TCRdb keeps in-frame clones, though not all of them. The sample records hundreds of thousands of clones, around 89% being singletons. Germline V gene sequence: CDR1 WNHNN, CDR2 SYGVQD (reference sequence). The V gene lost 9 bases and the J gene lost 5 bases, with 17 bases spanning the gap. CDR3 length equals 14 residues. The chain carries TRBV10-1 and TRBJ1-5; a weak D match, TRBD1 (5 bases). The sample was PBMCs. This clonotype was obtained from a woman between 18 and 29 years old in good health and CMV-seronegative. The chain's CDR3 is CARSPGEKYQPQHF. In nucleotides, the CDR3 is TGCGCCAGGTCCCCGGGGGAGAAGTATCAGCCCCAGCATTTT.